The rows below give T cell receptor beta chains drawn from one sample of a study of control samples from healthy donors and cancer patients. The repertoire was sequenced with immunoSEQ multiplex PCR; TCRdb's copy has only in-frame clones and lacks some. The sample consists of 100,000 or so clones, roughly 90% of them appearing once. The sequencing input was blood. Every receptor here comes from a man aged 25 to 40 in good health. CDR3s include the opening cysteine and the closing phenylalanine or tryptophan. Each record gives: D gene, J gene, V gene, CDR3 length, clone size, CDR3 protein, CDR3 DNA. D genes are given only for firm matches. Expanded clones get a size class; other rows say once, few or many, or leave the size out.

.	TRBJ2-2	TRBV19	16	.	CASKVGRQGNPGELFF	TGTGCCAGTAAAGTTGGCAGGCAGGGTAATCCGGGGGAGCTGTTTTTT
.	TRBJ2-3	TRBV30	14	.	CAWSVRPHTDTQYF	TGTGCCTGGAGTGTAAGGCCGCACACAGATACGCAGTATTTT
.	TRBJ2-4	TRBV6-2/TRBV6-3	15	.	CASSRRGQAKNIQYF	TGTGCCAGCAGTAGAAGAGGGCAGGCCAAAAACATTCAGTACTTC
TRBD1	TRBJ2-5	TRBV19	14	.	CASRPGTGRETQYF	TGTGCCAGTAGACCGGGGACAGGGAGAGAGACCCAGTACTTC
.	TRBJ1-2	TRBV18	13	.	CASSEQEGYGYTF	TGTGCCAGCTCAGAACAGGAAGGCTATGGCTACACCTTC
.	TRBJ2-5	TRBV21-1	10	.	CASPKETQYF	TGTGCCAGCCCTAAAGAGACCCAGTACTTC
.	TRBJ2-6	TRBV7-2	16	.	CASSLGRTSGANVLTF	TGTGCCAGCAGCTTAGGTCGGACCTCTGGGGCCAACGTCCTGACTTTC
TRBD2	TRBJ2-5	TRBV3-1/TRBV3-2	20	.	CASSQESPSGIAGDQETQYF	TGTGCCAGCAGCCAAGAGTCACCCTCAGGGATAGCGGGGGATCAAGAGACCCAGTACTTC
.	TRBJ1-5	TRBV30	13	.	CAWTGGADQPQHF	TGTGCCTGGACGGGGGGGGCGGATCAGCCCCAGCATTTT
.	TRBJ1-1	TRBV10-3	12	.	CAISLDRGEAFF	TGTGCCATCAGCCTCGACCGGGGCGAAGCTTTCTTT
.	TRBJ2-1	TRBV4-3	14	.	CASSPFKVGNEQFF	TGCGCCAGCAGCCCGTTCAAAGTAGGTAATGAGCAGTTCTTC
.	TRBJ1-2	TRBV6-5	14	.	CASNIRGGGYGYTF	TGTGCCAGCAATATTAGAGGGGGGGGCTATGGCTACACCTTC
TRBD1	TRBJ2-3	TRBV5-4	14	.	CASRPGTATDTQYF	TGTGCCAGCAGACCCGGGACAGCGACAGATACGCAGTATTTT
.	TRBJ2-2	TRBV9	12	.	CASSVLAGELFF	TGTGCCAGCAGCGTCCTAGCCGGGGAGCTGTTTTTT
.	TRBJ1-6	TRBV6-4	15	once	CARPWAEEDNSPLHF	TGTGCCAGACCCTGGGCGGAGGAAGATAATTCACCCCTCCACTTT
.	TRBJ1-1	TRBV7-9	13	.	CASSFSMNTEAFF	TGTGCCAGCAGCTTCAGCATGAACACTGAAGCTTTCTTT
TRBD1	TRBJ2-1	TRBV5-1	14	.	CASSPGTASNEQFF	TGCGCCAGCAGCCCCGGGACAGCTTCCAATGAGCAGTTCTTC
TRBD1	TRBJ1-6	TRBV2	15	few	CASQKGTGVNSPLHF	TGTGCCAGCCAGAAAGGTACAGGGGTCAATTCACCCCTCCACTTT
.	TRBJ2-3	TRBV20-1	11	.	CSARFTDTQYF	TGCAGTGCCAGGTTCACAGATACGCAGTATTTT
.	TRBJ1-2	TRBV24-1	13	many	CATRGTYERGYTF	TGTGCCACCAGGGGGACATACGAACGTGGCTACACCTTC
TRBD1	TRBJ2-7	TRBV27	14	.	CASSSHRGVYEQYF	TGTGCCAGCAGTTCCCACAGGGGAGTCTACGAGCAGTACTTC
.	TRBJ1-6	TRBV6-2/TRBV6-3	14	.	CASSTLIGNSPLHF	TGTGCCAGCAGTACTCTGATCGGGAATTCACCCCTCCACTTT
TRBD2	TRBJ2-1	TRBV7-2	16	.	CASRWTSGVSDNEQFF	TGTGCCAGCAGATGGACTAGCGGGGTCTCGGACAATGAGCAGTTCTTC
.	TRBJ1-2	TRBV6-5	13	once	CASSYFSGGGYTF	TGTGCCAGCAGTTACTTTTCAGGCGGCGGCTACACCTTC
.	TRBJ2-7	TRBV11-2	18	.	CASSPLNRLRSATYEQYF	TGTGCCAGCAGCCCCCTAAACCGACTAAGGAGCGCTACCTACGAGCAGTACTTC
TRBD1	TRBJ1-1	TRBV7-6	16	.	CASSLGTGWMNTEAFF	TGTGCCAGCAGCTTAGGGACAGGGTGGATGAACACTGAAGCTTTCTTT
.	TRBJ1-1	TRBV6-5	15	.	CASSYGTVLNTEAFF	TGTGCCAGCAGTTACGGAACAGTCCTAAACACTGAAGCTTTCTTT
TRBD1	TRBJ1-1	TRBV7-9	13	.	CASDRGLGTEAFF	TGTGCCAGCGACAGGGGGTTAGGCACTGAAGCTTTCTTT
.	TRBJ2-5	TRBV28	15	.	CASSFSFGPPGTQYF	TGTGCCAGCAGTTTTTCCTTTGGGCCTCCGGGGACCCAGTACTTC
.	TRBJ2-7	TRBV4-3	16	.	CASSQDPGTGTYEQYF	TGCGCCAGCAGCCAAGATCCCGGGACTGGTACCTACGAGCAGTACTTC
.	TRBJ2-6	TRBV29-1	13	.	CSVTGRGANVLTF	TGCAGCGTTACAGGGAGAGGGGCCAACGTCCTGACTTTC
TRBD1	TRBJ2-4	TRBV18	14	.	CASSPGTGDSIQYF	TGTGCCAGCTCTCCCGGGACAGGGGATAGCATTCAGTACTTC
.	TRBJ1-1	TRBV28	11	.	CAVRGITEAFF	TGTGCGGTTAGGGGGATCACTGAAGCTTTCTTT
TRBD1	TRBJ1-2	TRBV3-1/TRBV3-2	13	.	CASSVDRGYGYTF	TGTGCCAGCAGTGTGGACAGGGGCTATGGCTACACCTTC
TRBD1	TRBJ2-3	TRBV13	14	.	CASSSYRGPDTQYF	TGTGCCAGCAGCTCATACAGGGGGCCAGATACGCAGTATTTT
.	TRBJ2-1	TRBV6-5	12	.	CASRQGGSEQFF	TGTGCCAGCAGACAGGGCGGGTCTGAGCAGTTCTTC
.	TRBJ2-4	TRBV7-2	17	.	CASSPTGRGLGKNIQYF	TGTGCCAGCAGCCCCACCGGACGGGGGCTGGGCAAAAACATTCAGTACTTC
.	TRBJ2-3	TRBV11-2	15	.	CASSRDPGSTDTQYF	TGTGCCAGCAGCCGGGACCCCGGGAGCACAGATACGCAGTATTTT
TRBD1	TRBJ2-1	TRBV19	10	.	CAGDREEQFF	TGTGCCGGGGACAGGGAGGAGCAGTTCTTC
TRBD1	TRBJ2-5	TRBV28	14	.	CASSLYRGQETQYF	TGTGCCAGCAGTTTATACAGGGGCCAAGAGACCCAGTACTTC
TRBD2	TRBJ2-5	TRBV19	15	.	CASKNVGLDQETQYF	TGTGCCAGTAAGAATGTGGGACTAGACCAAGAGACCCAGTACTTC
TRBD1	TRBJ1-2	TRBV20-1	11	.	CGRGDSDGYTF	TGCGGACGAGGGGACAGCGATGGCTACACCTTC
TRBD1	TRBJ2-5	TRBV6-6	16	.	CASSYSPSDRAGTQYF	TGTGCCAGCAGTTACTCTCCGTCGGACAGGGCGGGGACCCAGTACTTC
.	TRBJ1-2	TRBV5-6	12	.	CASSLSGPGYTF	TGTGCCAGCAGCTTGAGCGGACCTGGCTACACCTTC
.	TRBJ2-5	TRBV29-1	15	.	CSVSISRGAVETQYF	TGCAGCGTTAGCATCTCTAGGGGGGCTGTTGAGACCCAGTACTTC
.	TRBJ2-7	TRBV6-1	15	.	CASSEPLASSYEQYF	TGTGCCAGCAGTGAACCACTTGCGAGCTCCTACGAGCAGTACTTC